These 28 T cell receptor beta chains were sequenced from one sample in a study of blood T cell repertoires in COVID-19. This table comes from immunoSEQ multiplex PCR, and its TCRdb copy is limited to in-frame clones, with some not included. This table holds about 77,000 clones, roughly 78% found once. Source material: peripheral blood. These receptors were obtained from a woman in her 70s with acute or convalescent COVID-19.

The J gene is TRBJ1-4, the V gene TRBV18; weak D call: TRBD1 (6 bases). The CDR3 is made up of 15 amino acids. The ends were cut back, 5 bases at V and 3 bases at J, with 13 bases in the middle. Germline CDR1 is KGHSH and CDR2 is LQKENI. The CDR3 region is CASSVNRAANEKLFF. In nucleotides, the CDR3 is TGTGCCAGCTCAGTCAACAGGGCGGCTAATGAAAAACTGTTTTTT.

The chain combines TRBV11-3 with TRBJ1-2; a possible D gene is TRBD1 (6 bases). Germline V gene lookup returns CDR1 SGHNT and CDR2 YENEEA. The CDR3 covers 13 residues. V lost 4 bases to trimming and J lost 8 bases, with 14 bases between them. In nucleotides, the CDR3 is TGTGCCAGCAGCTCGAGCAACAGGGTCGGCTACACCTTC. This sequence encodes CASSSSNRVGYTF.

The DNA for the CDR3 is TGTGCCAGCAGCGTAGAACGGAGCACAGATACGCAGTATTTT. Translating it yields CASSVERSTDTQYF. This chain joins TRBV9 and TRBJ2-3, with D unclear. The CDR3 extends over 14 amino acids. Germline CDR1 and CDR2: SGDLS and YYNGEE. V shed 0 bases and J shed 0 bases, with 5 bases lying between them.

V usage is TRBV7-8 and J usage is TRBJ1-5; 9 nucleotides align to TRBD1. CDR3 size: 17 residues. Germline CDR1 is SGHVS and CDR2 is FQNEAQ. V shed 0 bases and J 1 base; nucleotides not matched to a gene: 4. This CDR3 reads CASSLATGGISNQPQHF. CDR3 in DNA: TGTGCCAGCAGCTTAGCCACAGGGGGCATAAGCAATCAGCCCCAGCATTTT.

There are a few counts of this clone. The V call is TRBV19, the J call TRBJ1-1, with D uncertain. The germline CDR1 and CDR2 sequences are LNHDA and SQIVND (reference sequence). The CDR3 is 13 amino acids. The germline V and J ends were trimmed by 3 bases and 3 bases, with 8 bases remaining between them. CDR3 amino acids: CASSIVSYTEAFF. Here the CDR3 DNA reads TGTGCCAGTAGTATCGTCAGTTACACTGAAGCTTTCTTT.

This clone was seen a few times. The chain employs TRBV2 and TRBJ1-2, with unresolved D. The V gene lost 4 bases and the J gene lost 2 bases, with 14 bases spanning the gap. This CDR3 has 15 amino acids. Germline V lookup: CDR1 SNHLY, CDR2 FYNNEI. The CDR3 loop is CASSGFSLSNYGYTF. CDR3 in DNA: TGTGCCAGCAGTGGCTTCTCACTATCAAACTATGGCTACACCTTC.

This chain joins TRBV18 and TRBJ2-3, with D perhaps TRBD2 (6 bases). Deletions cut 5 bases from V and 5 bases from J, with 14 bases between. The CDR3 totals 14 residues. In germline, CDR1 is KGHSH, CDR2 LQKENI. CDR3 nucleotide sequence: TGTGCCAGCTCAAGGGACTCGGGCATAGATACGCAGTATTTT. This translates into CASSRDSGIDTQYF.

The CDR3 DNA is TGTGCCAGCTCATCAGGACTAGCGGGGGGAATGGATACGCAGTATTTT. It is translated as CASSSGLAGGMDTQYF. The V and J genes are TRBV18 and TRBJ2-3, with 14 bases fitting TRBD2. CDR3 length equals 16 residues. V lost 5 bases and J lost 6; bases outside the gene matches: 7. The germline gives CDR1 KGHSH, CDR2 LQKENI.

This chain uses TRBV7-9 with TRBJ2-5, with 10 bases that match TRBD2. The CDR3 is 15 amino acids. CDR1 and CDR2 from the germline V gene are SEHNR and FQNEAQ (reference sequence). After removal of 5 bases from V and 7 bases from J, the junction contained 10 bases not matched to a gene. CDR3 protein: CASSSPSGGTGTQYF. CDR3 nucleotides: TGTGCCAGCAGCAGTCCTAGCGGGGGCACGGGGACCCAGTACTTC.

This rearrangement joins TRBV29-1 to TRBJ2-7, with TRBD1 identical over 10 bases. This CDR3 has 15 amino acids. Germline lookup yields CDR1 SQVTM and CDR2 ANQGSEA. Unmatched junction bases numbered 11, after V lost 6 bases and J lost 3 bases. The CDR3 DNA reads TGCAGCGTGGCTAGTGACAGGGGGCAAAGCTACGAGCAGTACTTC. This codes for CSVASDRGQSYEQYF.

This chain joins TRBV19 and TRBJ1-4; 8 bases fit TRBD1. The V gene's germline CDR1 is LNHDA and CDR2 SQIVND (reference sequence). The CDR3 runs 15 residues. After removal of 7 bases from V and 6 bases from J, the junction contained 10 bases not matched to a gene. The CDR3 is CASNKIQGADEKLFF. For the CDR3, the DNA is TGTGCCAGTAATAAAATCCAGGGGGCGGATGAAAAACTGTTTTTT.

The chain combines TRBV6-5 with TRBJ1-2; no reliable D call. Looked up from germline, CDR1 is MNHEY and CDR2 is SVGAGI. Trimming left V 6 bases short and J 0 bases short, with 11 bases between. This CDR3 contains 14 residues. This CDR3 is CASRATTSNYGYTF. The DNA of the CDR3 is TGTGCCAGCAGAGCCACCACCTCTAACTATGGCTACACCTTC.

The V call is TRBV10-1, the J call TRBJ2-5; D gene ambiguous. V lost 5 bases, J lost 5 bases, and 6 bases lay in between. Looked up from germline, CDR1 is WNHNN and CDR2 is SYGVQD (reference sequence). This CDR3 region has 11 residues. This CDR3 is CASSPPETQYF. DNA for the CDR3: TGCGCCAGCAGTCCTCCGGAGACCCAGTACTTC.

The DNA for the CDR3 is TGTGCCAGCAGCCACAATTCCGGGGAGCTGTTTTTT. Protein: CASSHNSGELFF. The rearrangement joins TRBV11-2 to TRBJ2-2; D is uncertain. Germline V lookup: CDR1 SGHAT, CDR2 FQNNGV. The CDR3 runs 12 residues. The V end was cut by 5 bases, the J end by 6 bases, with 7 bases between. Together with reference TRBV11-2 and TRBJ2-2, the CDR3 gives the full variable domain: EAGVAQSPRYKIIEKRQSVAFWCNPISGHATLYWYQQILGQGPKLLIQFQNNGVVDDSQLPKDRFSAERLKGVDSTLKIQPAKLEDSAVYLCASSHNSGELFFGEGSRLTVL.

The chain links TRBV7-9 to TRBJ2-4, with 14 bases matching TRBD2. Germline loops: CDR1 SEHNR, CDR2 FQNEAQ (reference sequence). The CDR3 covers 16 residues. J was trimmed by 7 bases and V by 4 bases; bases with no gene match: 6. DNA of the CDR3: TGTGCCAGCAGCTCCGGACTAGCGGGGGGCGGGAACATTCAGTACTTC. Amino acids: CASSSGLAGGGNIQYF.

This rearrangement joins TRBV9 to TRBJ2-7; maybe TRBD1 (5 bases). Per the germline V gene, CDR1 is SGDLS and CDR2 is YYNGEE. V shed 5 bases and J shed 2 bases, with 8 bases lying between them. This CDR3 spans 12 amino acids. CDR3 sequence (DNA): TGTGCCAGCAGTCCCAGGGCCTACGAGCAGTACTTC. Translating it yields CASSPRAYEQYF.

The CDR3 nucleotides read TGTGCCAGCAGCTTTTCAGGGTTGCCTGAAAAACTGTTTTTT. Protein sequence: CASSFSGLPEKLFF. The chain employs TRBV7-9 and TRBJ1-4; D is possibly TRBD1 (5 bases). The germline gives CDR1 SEHNR, CDR2 FQNEAQ (reference sequence). V dropped 3 bases and J dropped 7 bases, with 12 bases sitting between them. This CDR3 contains 14 residues. Drawing the rest from reference TRBV7-9 and TRBJ1-4, the complete variable domain is DTGVSQNPRHKITKRGQNVTFRCDPISEHNRLYWYRQTLGQGPEFLTYFQNEAQLEKSRLLSDRFSAERPKGSFSTLEIQRTEQGDSAMYLCASSFSGLPEKLFFGSGTQLSVL.

This clone was seen a handful of times. The V and J genes are TRBV18 and TRBJ1-5, with 9 bases fitting TRBD1. The CDR3 has 15 amino acids. Germline-derived CDR1 and CDR2 are KGHSH and LQKENI. V lost 0 bases and J lost 4; bases outside the gene matches: 1. The CDR3 loop reads CASSPPGTGNQPQHF. The CDR3 DNA reads as TGTGCCAGCTCACCACCAGGGACAGGGAATCAGCCCCAGCATTTT.

This chain links TRBV4-1 with TRBJ2-5; TRBD2 aligns across 10 bases. Trimming took 5 bases from V and 5 from J; bases not matched to a gene: 8. CDR1 and CDR2 (germline): MGHRA, YSYEKL. This CDR3 is 15 amino acids long. CDR3 sequence reads: CASSAGTSDVETQYF. CDR3 bases: TGCGCCAGCAGCGCCGGGACTAGCGACGTCGAGACCCAGTACTTC.

The chain is built from TRBV6-5 and TRBJ2-3; 10 nucleotides align to TRBD2. Germline loops: CDR1 MNHEY, CDR2 SVGAGI. This CDR3 contains 16 residues. V lost 0 bases and J lost 2; bases outside the gene matches: 2. CDR3 nucleotide sequence: TGTGCCAGCAGTTACTCAGGACTAGCGGCCACAGATACGCAGTATTTT. Its translation is CASSYSGLAATDTQYF.

This chain links TRBV9 with TRBJ1-2; a weak D match, TRBD1 (6 bases). Germline V CDR1 and CDR2: SGDLS, YYNGEE. Trimming stripped 7 bases from V and 4 bases from J, with 14 bases between. CDR3 size: 13 residues. This CDR3 is CASRDRSGYGYTF. Written as DNA, the CDR3 is TGTGCCAGCCGCGACAGGTCAGGCTATGGCTACACCTTC.

This clone was seen a handful of times. The V and J genes are TRBV5-6 and TRBJ2-7; D is possibly TRBD2 (5 bases). Germline-derived CDR1 and CDR2 are SGHDT and YYEEEE. The CDR3 runs to 13 residues. V dropped 0 bases and J dropped 3 bases, with 7 bases sitting between them. The CDR3 loop reads CASSLGGFYEQYF. The CDR3 DNA sequence: TGTGCCAGCAGCTTGGGAGGGTTCTACGAGCAGTACTTC.

This sequence joins TRBV7-6 and TRBJ2-5; 10 nucleotides match TRBD2. Germline V CDR1 and CDR2: SGHVS, FNYEAQ. The V and J ends lost 1 base and 2 bases, in that order; junction bases with no gene match: 1. The CDR3 covers 15 residues. The CDR3 is CASSLGAGGQETQYF. CDR3 DNA: TGTGCCAGCAGCTTAGGAGCGGGGGGGCAAGAGACCCAGTACTTC.

This chain uses TRBV29-1 with TRBJ1-2; 7 bases fit TRBD1. CDR3 length: 12 residues. The germline V gene encodes CDR1 SQVTM and CDR2 ANQGSEA. J lost 12 bases, V lost 6 bases, and 13 bases had no gene match. DNA for the CDR3: TGCAGCGTCCACCGGACAGGCTCGGAACACACCTTC. As protein: CSVHRTGSEHTF.

The chain uses TRBV6-5 and TRBJ2-7; no clear D gene. Trimming shortened V by 0 bases and J by 1 base, and 10 bases separated the two germline ends. The CDR3 is 15 amino acids. Germline CDR1 MNHEY, CDR2 SVGAGI. CDR3 DNA: TGTGCCAGCAGTTACTCGGCTAGAACTTCCTACGAGCAGTACTTC. This sequence encodes CASSYSARTSYEQYF.

The chain employs TRBV29-1 and TRBJ1-5; maybe TRBD1 (6 bases). The V end was cut by 2 bases, the J end by 4 bases, with 9 bases between. The CDR3 has 13 amino acids. Germline V gives CDR1 SQVTM, CDR2 ANQGSEA. CDR3 nucleotide sequence: TGCAGCGTTGAATTAGGGGGAAATCAGCCCCAGCATTTT. Translating it yields CSVELGGNQPQHF.

The genes are TRBV4-1 and TRBJ1-2, with TRBD1 as a possible D gene (5 bases). The CDR3 length is 13 residues. From germline, CDR1 is MGHRA and CDR2 YSYEKL. V lost 0 bases, J lost 4 bases, and 6 bases lay in between. The CDR3 coding sequence is TGCGCCAGCAGCCAAGAGACAGTCTATGGCTACACCTTC. It codes for CASSQETVYGYTF.

This clone was picked up one time. The rearrangement links TRBV5-4 to TRBJ2-7, with a possible D match to TRBD2 (5 bases). Germline CDR1 is SGHNT and CDR2 is YYREEE (reference sequence). Trimming took 0 bases from V and 4 from J, leaving 14 bases between them. CDR3 length: 15 residues. CDR3 nucleotides: TGTGCCAGCAGCTTGGAAGGCGGGTCCTTTTACGAGCAGTACTTC. Amino acids: CASSLEGGSFYEQYF.